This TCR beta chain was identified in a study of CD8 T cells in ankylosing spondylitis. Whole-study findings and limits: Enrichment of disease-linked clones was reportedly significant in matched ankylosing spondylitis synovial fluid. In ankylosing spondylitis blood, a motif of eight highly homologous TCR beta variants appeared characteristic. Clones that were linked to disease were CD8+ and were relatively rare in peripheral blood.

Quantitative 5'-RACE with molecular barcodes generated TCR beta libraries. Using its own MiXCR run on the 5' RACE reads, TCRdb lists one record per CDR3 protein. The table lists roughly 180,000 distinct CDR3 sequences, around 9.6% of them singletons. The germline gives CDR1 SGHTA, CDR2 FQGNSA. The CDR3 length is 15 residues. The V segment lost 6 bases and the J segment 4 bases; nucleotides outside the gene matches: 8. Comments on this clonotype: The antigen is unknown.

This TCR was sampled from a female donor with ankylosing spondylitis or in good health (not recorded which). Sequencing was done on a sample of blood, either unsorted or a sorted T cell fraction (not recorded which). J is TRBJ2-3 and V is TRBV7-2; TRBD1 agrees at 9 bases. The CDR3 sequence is CASSSTGGIADTQYF. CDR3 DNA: TGTGCCAGCAGTTCTACAGGGGGCATAGCAGATACGCAGTATTTT.